This T cell receptor beta chain comes out of a study of control samples from healthy donors and cancer patients. V trimming: 4 bases; J trimming: 2 bases; junction bases outside the gene matches: 2. The CDR3 sequence is 14 residues long. Germline CDR1 and CDR2: LNHDA and SQIVND (reference sequence). Assay: immunoSEQ multiplex PCR; the TCRdb copy retains only in-frame clones and omits some. The sample lists about 110,000 clones, 90% occurring once. The clonotype comes from a human donor in good health. The donor label of this sample is uncertain. The genes are TRBV19 and TRBJ2-3, with 8 bases identical to TRBD2. What was sequenced was blood. The CDR3 DNA follows: TGTGCCAGTAGTAGGCGGGGGGACACAGATACGCAGTATTTT. The encoded protein is CASSRRGDTDTQYF.